The rows below give T cell receptor beta chains drawn from one sample of a study of blood T cell repertoires in COVID-19. Only in-frame clones appear in the TCRdb table, and some are missing; sequencing was by immunoSEQ multiplex PCR. Of fewer than 250,000 clones in the sample, around 80% are singletons; the top ten hold 8.2%. The sequencing input was peripheral blood. The receptors here all came from a woman aged 45-65 years with acute or convalescent COVID-19. Each CDR3 is given with its conserved first and last residue. The order of the fields is D gene, V gene, clone size, J gene, CDR3 DNA, CDR3 protein. A D gene is named only where the DNA matches it firmly. Clone size is shown for a subset of rows, as once, few, many or a class of expanded clone.

D: TRBD2
V: TRBV10-1
size: few
J: TRBJ2-7
DNA: TGCGCCAGCAGCCCCCTAGCGGGAGCGCACGAGCAGTACTTC
CDR3: CASSPLAGAHEQYF

D: NA
V: TRBV27
size: NA
J: TRBJ2-1
DNA: TGTGCCAGCAGTTTGGTTCGAGGGCACAATGAGCAGTTCTTC
CDR3: CASSLVRGHNEQFF

D: TRBD1
V: TRBV6-6
size: NA
J: TRBJ2-7
DNA: TGTGCCACCAACGGACAGGGCGGCGAGCAGTACTTC
CDR3: CATNGQGGEQYF

D: TRBD2
V: TRBV10-3
size: NA
J: TRBJ2-1
DNA: TGTGCCATCAGTGGGGGACTAGCGGGAGAGATTGGGTACAATGAGCAGTTCTTC
CDR3: CAISGGLAGEIGYNEQFF

D: NA
V: TRBV5-1
size: NA
J: TRBJ2-7
DNA: TGCGCCAGCAGCCCCGGGACGCAGGGAGGTTACGAGCAGTACTTC
CDR3: CASSPGTQGGYEQYF

D: NA
V: TRBV21-1
size: NA
J: TRBJ1-3
DNA: TGTGCCATCCTACAGGGATATGAAAACACCATATATTTT
CDR3: CAILQGYENTIYF

D: NA
V: TRBV5-8
size: NA
J: TRBJ1-1
DNA: TGTGCCAGCAGCTTGGGGCGAGGAGGGAACACTGAAGCTTTCTTT
CDR3: CASSLGRGGNTEAFF

D: TRBD2
V: TRBV20-1
size: NA
J: TRBJ2-7
DNA: TGCAGTGGGCGGGAGAGATACGAGCAGTACTTC
CDR3: CSGRERYEQYF

D: TRBD2
V: TRBV3-1/TRBV3-2
size: NA
J: TRBJ2-1
DNA: TGTGCCAGCAGCCAAGAGGGCGGTGGGTCTAGCGGGGGTCCCCGGCAGTTCTTC
CDR3: CASSQEGGGSSGGPRQFF

D: NA
V: TRBV5-1
size: NA
J: TRBJ2-3
DNA: TGCGCCAGCAGCTTGGAAGGGGCAGGGGGCACAGATACGCAGTATTTT
CDR3: CASSLEGAGGTDTQYF

D: TRBD2
V: TRBV28
size: NA
J: TRBJ2-2
DNA: TGTGCCAGCAGTCGACTAGCGGGAGGGGTCGGGGAGCTGTTTTTT
CDR3: CASSRLAGGVGELFF

D: NA
V: TRBV19
size: NA
J: TRBJ2-7
DNA: TGTGCCAGTAGTATAAGGTGGGGCCGGTCCTACGAGCAGTACTTC
CDR3: CASSIRWGRSYEQYF

D: TRBD1
V: TRBV20-1
size: NA
J: TRBJ2-7
DNA: TGCAGTGGGGACAGGGGCTACGAGCAGTACTTC
CDR3: CSGDRGYEQYF

D: NA
V: TRBV5-1
size: NA
J: TRBJ2-7
DNA: TGCGCCAGCAGCTTGGTCTTCAGTTCTGTCTACGAGCAGTACTTC
CDR3: CASSLVFSSVYEQYF

D: NA
V: TRBV24-1
size: many
J: TRBJ2-2
DNA: TGTGCCACCAGTGAACAAACTAGCAACCCTGCCGGGGAGCTGTTTTTT
CDR3: CATSEQTSNPAGELFF

D: NA
V: TRBV14
size: NA
J: TRBJ1-2
DNA: TGTGCCAGCAGCCAAGATTACAGGTGGAACTATGGCTACACCTTC
CDR3: CASSQDYRWNYGYTF

D: TRBD1
V: TRBV28
size: NA
J: TRBJ1-1
DNA: TGTGCCAGTTATTTGGACAGGGGTACTGAAGCTTTCTTT
CDR3: CASYLDRGTEAFF

D: NA
V: TRBV10-2
size: NA
J: TRBJ2-3
DNA: TGCGCCAGCAGTGAGTACCGGGGAGGAATAGATACGCAGTATTTT
CDR3: CASSEYRGGIDTQYF

D: NA
V: TRBV15
size: NA
J: TRBJ1-4
DNA: TGTGCCACCAGCAGAGATGGGGCCGATAATGAAAAACTGTTTTTT
CDR3: CATSRDGADNEKLFF

D: TRBD1
V: TRBV19
size: once
J: TRBJ1-2
DNA: TGTGCCAGTACTCTCCGGGACAGGGAGAGCTATGGCTACACCTTC
CDR3: CASTLRDRESYGYTF

D: NA
V: TRBV15
size: NA
J: TRBJ2-3
DNA: TGTGCCACCAGCAGAGATGGTGCGGGAGATACGCAGTATTTT
CDR3: CATSRDGAGDTQYF

D: NA
V: TRBV27
size: NA
J: TRBJ2-1
DNA: TGTGCCAGCAGTTTGGGGGGTTGGACGAGCTCCTACAATGAGCAGTTCTTC
CDR3: CASSLGGWTSSYNEQFF

D: TRBD2
V: TRBV11-2
size: NA
J: TRBJ2-5
DNA: TGTGCCAGCAGCTTAGCGGAGGCTAGCGGGCAAGAGACCCAGTACTTC
CDR3: CASSLAEASGQETQYF

D: TRBD1
V: TRBV28
size: NA
J: TRBJ1-2
DNA: TGTGCCAGCAGTTTGAGTGGTTGGGTGACAGGGGTAGACGGCTACACCTTC
CDR3: CASSLSGWVTGVDGYTF

D: NA
V: TRBV3-1/TRBV3-2
size: NA
J: TRBJ2-3
DNA: TGTGCCAGCAGCCAATGGGACGGGAGCCCAGATACGCAGTATTTT
CDR3: CASSQWDGSPDTQYF

D: NA
V: TRBV28
size: NA
J: TRBJ2-2
DNA: TGTGCCAGCACACAGGGGGGGGCGGCCGGGGAGCTGTTTTTT
CDR3: CASTQGGAAGELFF

D: TRBD1
V: TRBV27
size: NA
J: TRBJ2-7
DNA: TGTGCCAGCCAGGACAGGGCAGCGTTTCAGTACTTC
CDR3: CASQDRAAFQYF

D: NA
V: TRBV7-6
size: NA
J: TRBJ1-2
DNA: TGTGCCAGCAGCTTAGATTCCATCGGGGTTGGTGGCTACACCTTC
CDR3: CASSLDSIGVGGYTF

D: NA
V: TRBV9
size: NA
J: TRBJ1-2
DNA: TGTGCCAGCAGCGTAGGGTCCGGAGGGGTTATGAACTATGGCTACACCTTC
CDR3: CASSVGSGGVMNYGYTF

D: NA
V: TRBV5-1
size: once
J: TRBJ2-2
DNA: TGCGCCAGCAGCGGCGGGGATTACACCGGGGAGCTGTTTTTT
CDR3: CASSGGDYTGELFF

D: TRBD1
V: TRBV19
size: few
J: TRBJ1-2
DNA: TGTGCCAGTAGTATTTTAGCACAGGGGGATGGCTACACCTTC
CDR3: CASSILAQGDGYTF

D: TRBD2
V: TRBV9
size: NA
J: TRBJ2-1
DNA: TGTGCCAGCAGCCCAAAACCACTAGCGGACAACAATGAGCAGTTCTTC
CDR3: CASSPKPLADNNEQFF

D: NA
V: TRBV6-5
size: NA
J: TRBJ2-1
DNA: TGTGCCAGCACCTCTAAGACATCATACAATGAGCAGTTCTTC
CDR3: CASTSKTSYNEQFF

D: NA
V: TRBV27
size: NA
J: TRBJ2-7
DNA: TGTGCCAGCAGTTTATCTGGCACCTCCTACGAGCAGTACTTC
CDR3: CASSLSGTSYEQYF

D: NA
V: TRBV27
size: NA
J: TRBJ2-7
DNA: TGTGCCAGCAGTAAACAGGGCCCCGTATCCTACGAGCAGTACTTC
CDR3: CASSKQGPVSYEQYF

D: TRBD2
V: TRBV2
size: NA
J: TRBJ2-3
DNA: TGTGCCAGCAGCCTTAGGACTAGCGGGATTTCGACAGATACGCAGTATTTT
CDR3: CASSLRTSGISTDTQYF

D: TRBD1
V: TRBV7-9
size: NA
J: TRBJ2-7
DNA: TGTGCCAGCAGCCTACCGGGACAGACCTACGAGCAGTACTTC
CDR3: CASSLPGQTYEQYF

D: TRBD1
V: TRBV6-5
size: NA
J: TRBJ1-2
DNA: TGTGCCAGCAGTTCTGTCATCCGGGACAGGGTGAGCGGCTACACCTTC
CDR3: CASSSVIRDRVSGYTF

D: TRBD1
V: TRBV29-1
size: NA
J: TRBJ2-7
DNA: TGCAGCGTCGTAACTCCGGGACAGGGTTTCGAGCAGTACTTC
CDR3: CSVVTPGQGFEQYF

D: NA
V: TRBV12-5
size: NA
J: TRBJ2-3
DNA: TGTGCTAGTGGTTTAAGCCATCCTAGCACAGATACGCAGTATTTT
CDR3: CASGLSHPSTDTQYF

D: TRBD2
V: TRBV4-2
size: NA
J: TRBJ2-1
DNA: TGTGCCAGCAGCCAAGACCCTAGCGGGAACTACAATGAGCAGTTCTTC
CDR3: CASSQDPSGNYNEQFF

D: NA
V: TRBV30
size: NA
J: TRBJ1-2
DNA: TGTGTTTTGGGGGCCTTCTATGGCTACACCTTC
CDR3: CVLGAFYGYTF

D: TRBD1
V: TRBV11-2
size: once
J: TRBJ1-3
DNA: TGTGCCAGCAGCTTAGATCGGGGGACAGGGGACGGCACCATATATTTT
CDR3: CASSLDRGTGDGTIYF

D: NA
V: TRBV19
size: once
J: TRBJ1-1
DNA: TGTGCCAGTAGTTTTCCGGGGGGGTGGACTGAAGCTTTCTTT
CDR3: CASSFPGGWTEAFF

D: TRBD1
V: TRBV6-6
size: NA
J: TRBJ1-1
DNA: TGTGCCAGCACCCCACTTGGGACAGTAAACACTGAAGCTTTCTTT
CDR3: CASTPLGTVNTEAFF

D: TRBD1
V: TRBV24-1
size: NA
J: TRBJ1-1
DNA: TGTGCCACCAGTGATTTTGGGACAGGTGAAGCTTTCTTT
CDR3: CATSDFGTGEAFF

D: TRBD2
V: TRBV19
size: NA
J: TRBJ2-7
DNA: TGTGCCAGTAGTAACGGCGGGAGGGCCTACGAGCAGTACTTC
CDR3: CASSNGGRAYEQYF

D: NA
V: TRBV6-6
size: NA
J: TRBJ2-2
DNA: TGTGCCAGCAAACAGGGTGGCACCGGGGAGCTGTTTTTT
CDR3: CASKQGGTGELFF

D: TRBD1
V: TRBV7-9
size: NA
J: TRBJ2-7
DNA: TGTGCCAGCAGCCAGGCGGACAGGGGGCATGAGCAGTACTTC
CDR3: CASSQADRGHEQYF

D: NA
V: TRBV6-5
size: few
J: TRBJ2-2
DNA: TGTGCCAGCAGTCGTCTAGAGAACACCGGGGAGCTGTTTTTT
CDR3: CASSRLENTGELFF

D: NA
V: TRBV9
size: NA
J: TRBJ2-1
DNA: TGTGCCAGCAGCGTAGGCGATGAGCAGTTCTTC
CDR3: CASSVGDEQFF

D: TRBD1
V: TRBV2
size: NA
J: TRBJ2-4
DNA: TGTGCCAGCAGTGAGGGGGACAGGGAAGACATTCAGTACTTC
CDR3: CASSEGDREDIQYF

D: TRBD2
V: TRBV13
size: NA
J: TRBJ2-7
DNA: TGTGCCAGCAGCTCGGGACTAGCGGGAGGGCCATCCTACGAGCAGTACTTC
CDR3: CASSSGLAGGPSYEQYF

D: TRBD1
V: TRBV19
size: NA
J: TRBJ1-4
DNA: TGTGCCACCTCACCCCGGGACAGGGGCGGAGAAAAACTGTTTTTT
CDR3: CATSPRDRGGEKLFF

D: NA
V: TRBV6-1
size: once
J: TRBJ2-2
DNA: TGTGCCAGCAGTGAAGCGCTTGGGGGCGCGGCCGGGGAGCTGTTTTTT
CDR3: CASSEALGGAAGELFF

D: TRBD1
V: TRBV27
size: NA
J: TRBJ2-3
DNA: TGTGCCAGCAGTTATACGGGACAGGCTAGCACAGATACGCAGTATTTT
CDR3: CASSYTGQASTDTQYF

D: NA
V: TRBV11-2
size: NA
J: TRBJ2-2
DNA: TGTGCCAGCAGCTTAGAAACGCAAGGGGGGAACACCGGGGAGCTGTTTTTT
CDR3: CASSLETQGGNTGELFF

D: NA
V: TRBV5-5
size: once
J: TRBJ2-5
DNA: TGTGCCAGCACCTCAATCGGGGTATGGGAAGAGACCCAGTACTTC
CDR3: CASTSIGVWEETQYF

D: NA
V: TRBV24-1
size: NA
J: TRBJ2-7
DNA: TGTGCCACCAGTTCCCGGGGGTACGAGCAGTACTTC
CDR3: CATSSRGYEQYF